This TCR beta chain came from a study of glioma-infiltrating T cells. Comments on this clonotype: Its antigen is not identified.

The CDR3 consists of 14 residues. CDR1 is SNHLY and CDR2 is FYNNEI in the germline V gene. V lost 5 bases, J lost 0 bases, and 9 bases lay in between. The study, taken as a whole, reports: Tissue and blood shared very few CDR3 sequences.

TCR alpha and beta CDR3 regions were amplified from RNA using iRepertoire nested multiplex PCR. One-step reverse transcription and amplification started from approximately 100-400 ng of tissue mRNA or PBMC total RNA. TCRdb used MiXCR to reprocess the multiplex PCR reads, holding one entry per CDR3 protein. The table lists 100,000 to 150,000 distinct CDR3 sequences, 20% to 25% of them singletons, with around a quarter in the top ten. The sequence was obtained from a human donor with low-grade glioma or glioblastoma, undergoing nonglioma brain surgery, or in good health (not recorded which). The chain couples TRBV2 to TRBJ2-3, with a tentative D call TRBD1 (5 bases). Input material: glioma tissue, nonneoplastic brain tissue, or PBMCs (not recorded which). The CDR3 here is CASSYRPSTDTQYF. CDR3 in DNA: TGTGCCAGCAGTTACAGGCCCAGCACAGATACGCAGTATTTT.